This T cell receptor beta chain comes out of a study of CD8 T cells in ankylosing spondylitis. Making the TCR beta libraries involved quantitative 5'-RACE with molecular barcodes. TCRdb re-analysed the 5' RACE reads in MiXCR, keeping a single row per CDR3 protein. The sample has about 400,000 distinct CDR3 sequences; about 22% are singletons. CDR3 length: 16 amino acids. Trimming cost V 4 bases and J 3 bases; bases outside gene matches: 9. Germline values: CDR1 LGHDT, CDR2 YNNKEL (reference sequence). Overall study findings and caveats: Clones linked to disease, bearing a CD8+ phenotype, were relatively rare in peripheral blood. Some motif variants were previously reported in reactive arthritis synovial fluid and blood. Characteristic, it appeared, of ankylosing spondylitis blood was a TCR beta motif of roughly eight highly homologous variants. In ankylosing spondylitis patients, matched synovial fluid reportedly showed significant enrichment of disease-linked clones.

A remark on this clonotype: Its antigen is as yet unknown.

V usage is TRBV3-1 and J usage is TRBJ2-1; 7 nucleotides line up with TRBD1. What was sequenced was blood, either unsorted or a sorted T cell fraction (not recorded which). This clonotype originated in a male donor with ankylosing spondylitis. For the CDR3, the DNA is TGTGCCAGCAGCCCCGGCACGGCAGGGGGCTACAATGAGCAGTTCTTC. Amino acids: CASSPGTAGGYNEQFF.